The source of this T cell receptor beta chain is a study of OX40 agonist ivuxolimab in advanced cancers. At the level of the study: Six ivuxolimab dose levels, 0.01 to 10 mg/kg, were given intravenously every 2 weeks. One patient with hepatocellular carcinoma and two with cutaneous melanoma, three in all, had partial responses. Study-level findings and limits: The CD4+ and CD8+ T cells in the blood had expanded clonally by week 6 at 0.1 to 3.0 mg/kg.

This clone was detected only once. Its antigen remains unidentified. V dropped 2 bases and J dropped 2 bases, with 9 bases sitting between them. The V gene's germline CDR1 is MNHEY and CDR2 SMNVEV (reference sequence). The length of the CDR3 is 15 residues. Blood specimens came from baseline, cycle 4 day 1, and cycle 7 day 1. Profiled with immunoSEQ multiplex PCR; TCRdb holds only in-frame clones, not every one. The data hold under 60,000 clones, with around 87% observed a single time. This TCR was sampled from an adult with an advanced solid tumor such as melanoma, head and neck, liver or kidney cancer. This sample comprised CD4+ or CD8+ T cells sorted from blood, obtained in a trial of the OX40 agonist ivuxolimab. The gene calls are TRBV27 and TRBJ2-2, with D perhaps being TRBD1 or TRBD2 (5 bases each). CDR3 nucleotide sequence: TGTGCCAGCAGTTTAGGGACGGACAACACCGGGGAGCTGTTTTTT. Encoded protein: CASSLGTDNTGELFF.